This T cell receptor beta chain was found in a study of T cells in Graves' hyperthyroidism and ophthalmopathy. Researchers took RNA transcripts and amplified the TCR beta CDR3 regions from them. RT-PCR in the first round (using the HTBI primer set) targeted the TCR CDR3. MiXCR was run by TCRdb on the multiplex PCR reads, yielding one entry per CDR3 protein. Among over 200,000 distinct CDR3 sequences listed, over 15% were seen once. Study-level results: Clonotypes that were expanded in thyroid above 0.001 mostly appeared in blood too. Ophthalmopathy was predicted by the model a median of approximately 6 months ahead of onset.

With respect to this clonotype: Its antigen is undetermined.

Trimming removed 6 bases from V and 5 bases from J, with 13 bases in between. There are 12 residues in the CDR3. Germline V gene data show CDR1 as DFQATT and CDR2 as SNEGSKA (reference sequence). Uncontrolled infection, other autoimmune disease, pregnancy or lactation led to exclusion. PBMCs stemmed from around 10 ml fresh peripheral blood. This clonotype originated in a man aged 50-59 years with Graves' hyperthyroidism. What was sequenced was blood. The chain has TRBV20-1 and TRBJ2-5; maybe TRBD1 (5 bases). CDR3 loop: CSATDTWETQYF. As DNA, the CDR3 is TGCAGTGCCACGGACACGTGGGAGACCCAGTACTTC.